This T cell receptor (beta chain) originates from a study of graft-versus-host responses after intestinal transplantation. Study-wide context: Grafts were multivisceral, liver-intestinal, or isolated intestinal. Study-wide findings and caveats: Among circulating GvH clones, peak levels were associated with early post-transplant declines in HvG clones.

The data were produced by immunoSEQ multiplex PCR, yet TCRdb's version contains in-frame clones alone and is incomplete. The sample has some 140,000 clones; around nine tenths are singletons. CDR3 length: 14 amino acids. V lost 0 bases, J lost 5 bases, and 9 bases lay in between. CDR1 and CDR2 (germline): ENHRY, SYGVKD. Turning to this clone: Its antigen is unknown.

This chain links TRBV10-3 with TRBJ2-3; possible D gene TRBD2, 5 bases. Sequencing was performed on unstimulated CD4+ T cells sorted from spleen or lymph node cells, taken before intestinal transplant. This TCR was sampled from a human donor who received an intestinal transplant. This CDR3 is CAISESLAGDTQYF. The CDR3 nucleotides are TGTGCCATCAGTGAGTCGCTAGCCGGAGATACGCAGTATTTT.